The 28 T cell receptor beta chains listed next were all sequenced from one sample in a study of neoadjuvant nivolumab and ipilimumab in lung cancer. The repertoire was sequenced with immunoSEQ multiplex PCR; TCRdb's copy has only in-frame clones and lacks some. The sample includes 7,000 to 8,500 clones, around 90% seen only once; the top ten take 2.4%. The sequenced sample was tumor tissue, obtained after neoadjuvant nivolumab, alone or with ipilimumab, at or shortly before surgery. All receptors come from an adult with non-small cell lung cancer. Some clones in this sample may be carry-over from other donors' samples.

The chain links TRBV5-1 to TRBJ2-7; 7 bases match TRBD2. The CDR3 is 12 residues long. CDR1 is SGHRS and CDR2 is YFSETQ in the germline V gene. J was trimmed by 13 bases and V by 0 bases; bases with no gene match: 7. The CDR3 nucleotides read TGCGCCAGCAGCTTGGTTGGGGAGGGCCGATACTTC. It translates to CASSLVGEGRYF.

V usage is TRBV5-4 and J usage is TRBJ2-5; D is possibly TRBD2 (6 bases). The germline V gene has CDR1 SGHNT and CDR2 YYREEE (reference sequence). Trimming removed 3 bases at V and 3 bases at J, with 9 bases between. This CDR3 region has 13 residues. CDR3 DNA: TGTGCCAGCAGCTCGGGACTCGAAGAGACCCAGTACTTC. Its protein product is CASSSGLEETQYF.

V is TRBV7-2 and J is TRBJ2-4; D might be TRBD1 or TRBD2, each matching 5 bases. The CDR3 loop spans 14 amino acids. V shed 5 bases and J shed 5 bases, with 13 bases lying between them. Germline loops: CDR1 SGHTA, CDR2 FQGNSA. DNA of the CDR3: TGTGCCAGCAGCCTCATCGGGACCGAAAACATTCAGTACTTC. Translated, it gives CASSLIGTENIQYF.

The chain links TRBV5-6 to TRBJ2-1; no reliable D call. V was cut by 2 bases and J by 0 bases, with 12 bases left in between. Germline V gene sequence: CDR1 SGHDT, CDR2 YYEEEE. The CDR3 extends over 16 amino acids. CDR3 amino acids: CASSFNPSNSYNEQFF. DNA for the CDR3: TGTGCCAGCAGCTTCAATCCATCTAACTCCTACAATGAGCAGTTCTTC.

The chain combines TRBV4-2 with TRBJ1-2, with D perhaps TRBD1 (6 bases). The V and J ends lost 0 bases and 9 bases respectively, with 14 bases between them. This CDR3 region has 14 residues. Per the germline V gene, CDR1 is LGHNA and CDR2 is YNFKEQ. The CDR3 DNA reads TGTGCCAGCAGCCAAGATCAACAGGGTATCAGCTACACCTTC. This sequence encodes CASSQDQQGISYTF.

The V call is TRBV18, the J call TRBJ2-1; D call uncertain. This CDR3 is 17 amino acids long. The germline V and J ends were trimmed by 2 bases and 3 bases, with 17 bases remaining between them. CDR1 is KGHSH, CDR2 LQKENI, per germline. In nucleotides, the CDR3 is TGTGCCAGCTCACCAGCCATTTTGGCGGACGACTACAATGAGCAGTTCTTC. Translation gives CASSPAILADDYNEQFF.

This chain links TRBV7-9 with TRBJ2-7, with 10 bases aligning to TRBD2. Looked up from germline, CDR1 is SEHNR and CDR2 is FQNEAQ (reference sequence). This CDR3 region has 17 residues. The junction had 11 bases not matched to a gene; V was cut back by 4 bases and J by 2 bases. The CDR3 DNA reads as TGTGCCAGCAGCTCCAAACTCCCCGGACTAGCGGCCTACGAGCAGTACTTC. This codes for CASSSKLPGLAAYEQYF.

This clone showed up just once. The V gene is TRBV11-2, the J gene TRBJ2-7; the D gene is possibly TRBD1 (6 bases). Germline CDR1 reads SGHAT; CDR2 reads FQNNGV. The CDR3 is 15 residues long. Trimming removed 5 bases from V and 2 bases from J, with 16 bases in between. In DNA, the CDR3 is TGTGCCAGCAGCCCTCCCGGGACATCTACCTACGAGCAGTACTTC. Residues: CASSPPGTSTYEQYF.

The chain links TRBV11-2 to TRBJ2-1, with D maybe TRBD1 (6 bases). V gave up 6 bases and J gave up 1 base, with 22 bases separating them. Germline loops: CDR1 SGHAT, CDR2 FQNNGV. This CDR3 contains 18 residues. The CDR3: CASRQGGPQGWSYNEQFF. The CDR3 region has the DNA TGTGCCAGCAGACAAGGTGGGCCACAGGGATGGTCCTACAATGAGCAGTTCTTC.

The rearrangement links TRBV29-1 to TRBJ2-1; 13 bases are a match to TRBD2. The CDR3 length is 14 residues. Germline CDR1 SQVTM, CDR2 ANQGSEA. V lost 7 bases and J lost 9; bases outside the gene matches: 9. CDR3 bases: TGCAGCGGCGGACTAGCGGGAGTGGCCGTTGAGCAGTTCTTC. Translated, it gives CSGGLAGVAVEQFF.

The rearrangement links TRBV9 to TRBJ1-5; 8 bases are shared with TRBD1. Germline lookup yields CDR1 SGDLS and CDR2 YYNGEE. CDR3 length equals 15 residues. The ends lost 0 bases at V and 2 bases at J; junction bases unmatched: 1. CDR3 amino acids: CASSVGGQGNQPQHF. Here the CDR3 DNA reads TGTGCCAGCAGCGTAGGGGGACAGGGCAATCAGCCCCAGCATTTT. Variable domain in full (rest from reference TRBV9 and TRBJ1-5): DSGVTQTPKHLITATGQRVTLRCSPRSGDLSVYWYQQSLDQGLQFLIQYYNGEERAKGNILERFSAQQFPDLHSELNLSSLELGDSALYFCASSVGGQGNQPQHFGDGTRLSIL.

The chain is built from TRBV18 and TRBJ1-1; 8 nucleotides match TRBD1. Germline loops: CDR1 KGHSH, CDR2 LQKENI. The CDR3 runs to 12 residues. V was pared by 4 bases and J by 10 bases, with 5 bases of the junction left unmatched. CDR3 DNA sequence: TGTGCCAGCTCACTTGGACAGGGTGTAGCTTTCTTT. This gives the protein CASSLGQGVAFF.

This chain connects TRBV5-1 to TRBJ2-1, with no clear D. The ends were cut back, 1 base at V and 5 bases at J, with 1 base in the middle. The CDR3 has 11 amino acids. CDR1 is SGHRS and CDR2 is YFSETQ in the germline V gene. The CDR3 is CASSLNNEQFF. CDR3 in DNA: TGCGCCAGCAGCTTGAACAATGAGCAGTTCTTC.

The chain uses TRBV19 and TRBJ2-7; TRBD1 matches at 10 bases. The junction had 4 bases not matched to a gene; V was cut back by 3 bases and J by 2 bases. Germline assignment: CDR1 LNHDA and CDR2 SQIVND (reference sequence). The CDR3 spans 15 residues. CDR3 bases: TGTGCCAGTAGTATCGCGGACAGGGGGGCCTACGAGCAGTACTTC. This sequence encodes CASSIADRGAYEQYF.

The V gene is TRBV7-9, the J gene TRBJ1-2; no clear D gene. CDR3 length: 14 amino acids. Trimming pared 0 bases from V and 7 bases from J, leaving 12 bases between. Germline lookup yields CDR1 SEHNR and CDR2 FQNEAQ (reference sequence). The CDR3 bases are TGTGCCAGCAGCTTAGCAGAAAGCAGTAGTGGCTACACCTTC. Encoded protein: CASSLAESSSGYTF. Supplemented by reference TRBV7-9 and TRBJ1-2, the full variable domain reads DTGVSQNPRHKITKRGQNVTFRCDPISEHNRLYWYRQTLGQGPEFLTYFQNEAQLEKSRLLSDRFSAERPKGSFSTLEIQRTEQGDSAMYLCASSLAESSSGYTFGSGTRLTVV.

The chain couples TRBV19 to TRBJ1-1; TRBD1 matches at 7 bases. Germline CDR1 reads LNHDA; CDR2 reads SQIVND (reference sequence). After removal of 5 bases from V and 4 bases from J, the junction contained 4 bases not matched to a gene. This CDR3 is 13 amino acids long. The CDR3 sequence is CASSRQGPTEAFF. CDR3 DNA: TGTGCCAGTAGTCGACAGGGTCCCACTGAAGCTTTCTTT. Full variable domain (outside the CDR3, taken from reference TRBV19 and TRBJ1-1): DGGITQSPKYLFRKEGQNVTLSCEQNLNHDAMYWYRQDPGQGLRLIYYSQIVNDFQKGDIAEGYSVSREKKESFPLTVTSAQKNPTAFYLCASSRQGPTEAFFGQGTRLTVV.

This rearrangement joins TRBV9 to TRBJ2-7, with D hard to call. The CDR3 contains 13 residues. Trimming took 0 bases from V and 5 from J, leaving 9 bases between them. Germline V CDR1 and CDR2: SGDLS, YYNGEE. The CDR3 sequence is CASSVDGWNEQYF. CDR3 nucleotide sequence: TGTGCCAGCAGCGTAGATGGATGGAACGAGCAGTACTTC.

This chain links TRBV19 with TRBJ2-7; 10 nucleotides agree with TRBD2. V shed 5 bases, J shed 3 bases, and the junction held 7 bases outside the gene matches. Germline V gene sequence: CDR1 LNHDA, CDR2 SQIVND (reference sequence). The CDR3 covers 15 residues. CDR3 loop: CASSQRLAGVYEQYF. CDR3 DNA sequence: TGTGCCAGTAGTCAACGGCTAGCGGGAGTCTACGAGCAGTACTTC.

The chain employs TRBV7-6 and TRBJ2-5, with 15 nucleotides matching TRBD2. CDR3 length: 15 residues. The junction had 1 base not matched to a gene; V was cut back by 4 bases and J by 4 bases. From germline, CDR1 is SGHVS and CDR2 FNYEAQ. CDR3 loop: CASSSGLAGGETQYF. The CDR3 nucleotides read TGTGCCAGCAGCTCGGGACTAGCGGGAGGAGAGACCCAGTACTTC.

This chain links TRBV29-1 with TRBJ2-7, with 10 nucleotides matching TRBD1. In germline, CDR1 is SQVTM, CDR2 ANQGSEA. With 3 bases clipped from V and 6 bases from J, the junction kept 5 bases outside the gene matches. This CDR3 has 13 residues. Here the CDR3 reads CSVDRQGAGEQYF. The CDR3 nucleotides are TGCAGCGTTGACAGACAGGGGGCGGGCGAGCAGTACTTC.

V usage is TRBV7-2 and J usage is TRBJ1-1, with D possibly being TRBD1 (6 bases). Trimming took off 4 bases at V and 4 bases at J, with 16 bases between the two ends. CDR3 length: 15 residues. CDR1 and CDR2 from the germline V gene are SGHTA and FQGNSA. The CDR3 here is CASSSGGGRGTEAFF. CDR3 DNA: TGTGCCAGCAGCTCCGGGGGGGGCCGGGGCACTGAAGCTTTCTTT.

The rearrangement uses TRBV7-9 and TRBJ2-4; unclear D gene. In germline, CDR1 is SEHNR, CDR2 FQNEAQ (reference sequence). CDR3 length: 13 amino acids. V dropped 5 bases and J dropped 1 base, with 6 bases sitting between them. DNA of the CDR3: TGTGCCAGCAGCCAGGCGGCCAAAAACATTCAGTACTTC. This encodes CASSQAAKNIQYF.

This sequence joins TRBV5-8 and TRBJ1-2; D gene uncertain. The CDR3 runs 12 residues. V dropped 3 bases and J dropped 5 bases, with 8 bases sitting between them. Per the germline V gene, CDR1 is SGHTS and CDR2 is YDEGEE. The CDR3 nucleotides read TGTGCCAGCAGCTCGTTAAGTTATGGCTACACCTTC. It codes for CASSSLSYGYTF.

The chain has TRBV5-4 and TRBJ2-7, with 8 bases matching TRBD2. Per the germline V gene, CDR1 is SGHNT and CDR2 is YYREEE (reference sequence). With 1 base clipped from V and 0 bases from J, the junction kept 6 bases outside the gene matches. There are 16 residues in the CDR3. CDR3 protein: CASSLSPSGSSYEQYF. In nucleotides, the CDR3 is TGTGCCAGCAGCTTGTCCCCCAGCGGGAGCTCCTACGAGCAGTACTTC.

The chain's CDR3 is CASSNVVRNPGQVSYEQYF. CDR3 nucleotide sequence: TGTGCCAGCAGCAACGTAGTTCGGAACCCGGGACAGGTCTCCTACGAGCAGTACTTC. The chain recombines TRBV7-8 with TRBJ2-7, with 8 bases aligning to TRBD1. Losses at the gene ends were 5 bases for V and 0 bases for J; bases not matched to a gene: 18. CDR1 and CDR2 (germline): SGHVS, FQNEAQ. This CDR3 contains 19 residues.

The chain employs TRBV7-9 and TRBJ1-5; maybe TRBD1 (5 bases). Germline CDR1 is SEHNR and CDR2 is FQNEAQ (reference sequence). CDR3 length: 12 amino acids. Trimming removed 1 base from V and 10 bases from J, with 8 bases in between. The CDR3 reads CASSLVGGPQHF. The CDR3 nucleotides read TGTGCCAGCAGCTTAGTGGGGGGTCCCCAGCATTTT. The full variable domain, in which reference TRBV7-9 and TRBJ1-5 provide the parts outside the CDR3, is DTGVSQNPRHKITKRGQNVTFRCDPISEHNRLYWYRQTLGQGPEFLTYFQNEAQLEKSRLLSDRFSAERPKGSFSTLEIQRTEQGDSAMYLCASSLVGGPQHFGDGTRLSIL.

The chain joins TRBV11-2 to TRBJ2-7, with D possibly TRBD2 on 6 matching bases. This CDR3 has 13 amino acids. Germline V gives CDR1 SGHAT, CDR2 FQNNGV. V was pared by 0 bases and J by 4 bases, with 7 bases between. The CDR3 DNA reads as TGTGCCAGCAGCTTAGATGGGGGGTACGAGCAGTACTTC. This encodes CASSLDGGYEQYF.

The V gene is TRBV29-1, the J gene TRBJ1-4; weak D call: TRBD1 (5 bases). V was clipped by 6 bases and J by 5 bases, with 10 bases between them. This CDR3 is built from 12 residues. Germline CDR1 SQVTM, CDR2 ANQGSEA. CDR3 in DNA: TGCAGCGTGTGGGACCAAAATGAAAAACTGTTTTTT. Amino acids: CSVWDQNEKLFF. Together with reference TRBV29-1 and TRBJ1-4, the CDR3 gives the full variable domain: SAVISQKPSRDICQRGTSLTIQCQVDSQVTMMFWYRQQPGQSLTLIATANQGSEATYESGFVIDKFPISRPNLTFSTLTVSNMSPEDSSIYLCSVWDQNEKLFFGSGTQLSVL.